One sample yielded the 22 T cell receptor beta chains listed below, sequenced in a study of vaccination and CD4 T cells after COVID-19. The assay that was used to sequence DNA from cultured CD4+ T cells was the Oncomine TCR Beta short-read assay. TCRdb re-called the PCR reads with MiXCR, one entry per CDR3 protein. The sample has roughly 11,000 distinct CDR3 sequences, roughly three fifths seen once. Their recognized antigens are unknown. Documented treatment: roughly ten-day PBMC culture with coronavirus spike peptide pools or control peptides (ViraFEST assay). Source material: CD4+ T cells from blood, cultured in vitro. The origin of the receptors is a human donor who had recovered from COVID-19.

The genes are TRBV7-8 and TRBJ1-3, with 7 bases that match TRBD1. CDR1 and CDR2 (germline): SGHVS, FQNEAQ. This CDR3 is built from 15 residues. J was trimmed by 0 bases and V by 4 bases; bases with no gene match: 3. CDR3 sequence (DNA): TGTGCCAGCAGCTACCGGGACAGCTCTGGAAACACCATATATTTT. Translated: CASSYRDSSGNTIYF.

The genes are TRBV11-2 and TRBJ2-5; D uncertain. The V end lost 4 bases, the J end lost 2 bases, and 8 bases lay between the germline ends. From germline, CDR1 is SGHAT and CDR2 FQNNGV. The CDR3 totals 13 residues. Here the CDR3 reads CASSSSVQETQYF. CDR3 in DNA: TGTGCCAGCAGCTCGTCTGTACAAGAGACCCAGTACTTC.

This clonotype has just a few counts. The chain's CDR3 is CASSLLDRTYEQYF. The CDR3, as DNA: TGTGCCAGCAGCTTACTCGACAGAACCTACGAGCAGTACTTC. This sequence joins TRBV7-2 and TRBJ2-7; possibly TRBD1 for D (5 bases). The CDR3 is 14 residues long. V shed 2 bases and J shed 2 bases, with 10 bases lying between them. Germline V gene lookup returns CDR1 SGHTA and CDR2 FQGNSA.

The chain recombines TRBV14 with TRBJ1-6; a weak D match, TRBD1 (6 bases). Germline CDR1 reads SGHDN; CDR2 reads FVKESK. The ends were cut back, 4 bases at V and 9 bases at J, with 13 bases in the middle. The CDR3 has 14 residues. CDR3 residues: CASSLTGFGSPLHF. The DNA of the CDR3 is TGTGCCAGCAGCCTTACAGGGTTTGGTTCACCCCTCCACTTT.

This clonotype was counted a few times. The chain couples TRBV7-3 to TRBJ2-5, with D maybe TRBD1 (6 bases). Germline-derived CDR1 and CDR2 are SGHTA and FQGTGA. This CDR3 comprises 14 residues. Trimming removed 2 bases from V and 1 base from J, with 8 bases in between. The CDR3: CASSLGGSQETQYF. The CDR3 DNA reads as TGTGCCAGCAGCTTAGGGGGCTCCCAAGAGACCCAGTACTTC.

This CDR3 is CASKANRVSTDTQYF. DNA of the CDR3: TGCGCCAGTAAAGCGAACAGGGTTAGCACAGATACGCAGTATTTT. This chain connects TRBV4-1 to TRBJ2-3, with a tentative D call TRBD1 (6 bases). Germline V gene lookup returns CDR1 MGHRA and CDR2 YSYEKL. The CDR3 loop spans 15 amino acids. Trimming removed 9 bases at V and 0 bases at J, with 16 bases between.

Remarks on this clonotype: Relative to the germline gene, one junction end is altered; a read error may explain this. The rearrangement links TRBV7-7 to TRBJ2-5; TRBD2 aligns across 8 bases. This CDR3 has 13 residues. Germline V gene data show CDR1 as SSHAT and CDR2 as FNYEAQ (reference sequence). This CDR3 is CASSPRGAETQYF. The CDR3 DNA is TGTGCTAGCAGCCCGCGGGGGGCAGAGACCCAGTACTTC. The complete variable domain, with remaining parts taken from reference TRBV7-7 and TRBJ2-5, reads GAGVSQSPRYKVTKRGQDVTLRCDPISSHATLYWYQQALGQGPEFLTYFNYEAQPDKSGLPSDRFSAERPEGSISTLTIQRTEQRDSAMYRCASSPRGAETQYFGPGTRLLVL.

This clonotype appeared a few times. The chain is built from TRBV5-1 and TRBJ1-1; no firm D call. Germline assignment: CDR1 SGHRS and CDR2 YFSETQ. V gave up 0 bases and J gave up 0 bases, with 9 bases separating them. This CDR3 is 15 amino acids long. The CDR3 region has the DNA TGCGCCAGCAGCTTGGAACCCAGGTTGAACACTGAAGCTTTCTTT. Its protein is CASSLEPRLNTEAFF. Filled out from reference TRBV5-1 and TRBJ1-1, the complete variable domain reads KAGVTQTPRYLIKTRGQQVTLSCSPISGHRSVSWYQQTPGQGLQFLFEYFSETQRNKGNFPGRFSGRQFSNSRSEMNVSTLELGDSALYLCASSLEPRLNTEAFFGQGTRLTVV.

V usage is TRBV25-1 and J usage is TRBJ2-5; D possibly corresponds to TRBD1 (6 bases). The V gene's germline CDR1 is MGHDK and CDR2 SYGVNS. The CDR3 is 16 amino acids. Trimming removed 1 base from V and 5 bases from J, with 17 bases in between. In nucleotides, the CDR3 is TGTGCCAGCAGTGAATCAACAAGACAGGTCGGGGAGACCCAGTACTTC. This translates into CASSESTRQVGETQYF.

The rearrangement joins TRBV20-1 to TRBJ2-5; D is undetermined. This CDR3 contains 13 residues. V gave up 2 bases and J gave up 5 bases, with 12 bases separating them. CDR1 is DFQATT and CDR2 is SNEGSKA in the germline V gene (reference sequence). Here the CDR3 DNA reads TGCAGTGCTAGACTCCCGTCAAGGGAGACCCAGTACTTC. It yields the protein CSARLPSRETQYF.

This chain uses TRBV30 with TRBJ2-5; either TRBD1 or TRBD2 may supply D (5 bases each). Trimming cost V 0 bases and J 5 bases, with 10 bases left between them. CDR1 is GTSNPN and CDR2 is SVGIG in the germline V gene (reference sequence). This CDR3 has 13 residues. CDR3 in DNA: TGTGCCTGGAGTGTAGGATGGGGGGAGACCCAGTACTTC. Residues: CAWSVGWGETQYF.

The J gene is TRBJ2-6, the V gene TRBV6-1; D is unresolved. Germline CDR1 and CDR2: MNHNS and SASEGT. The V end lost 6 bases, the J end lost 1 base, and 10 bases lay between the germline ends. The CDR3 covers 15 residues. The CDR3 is CASSNGGSGANVLTF. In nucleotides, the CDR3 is TGTGCCAGCAGCAACGGTGGTTCTGGGGCCAACGTCCTGACTTTC.

The CDR3, as DNA: TGTGCCAGCTCAACAGAGATGAACACCGGGGAGCTGTTTTTT. This encodes CASSTEMNTGELFF. The gene calls are TRBV2 and TRBJ2-2, with D hard to call. CDR3 length: 14 amino acids. Trimming pared 8 bases from V and 1 base from J, leaving 11 bases between. CDR1 and CDR2 from the germline V gene are SNHLY and FYNNEI.

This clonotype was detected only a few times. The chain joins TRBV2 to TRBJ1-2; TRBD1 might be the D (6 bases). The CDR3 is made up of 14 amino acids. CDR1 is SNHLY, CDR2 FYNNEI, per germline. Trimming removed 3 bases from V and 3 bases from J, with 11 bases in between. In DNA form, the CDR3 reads TGTGCCAGCAGTGACCTACAGGGATACTATGGCTACACCTTC. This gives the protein CASSDLQGYYGYTF.

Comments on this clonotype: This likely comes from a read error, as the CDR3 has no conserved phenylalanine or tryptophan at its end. CDR3 region: CSASLALIGNTEAFL. The CDR3 nucleotides read TGCAGTGCTAGTTTAGCTTTGATTGGGAACACTGAAGCTTTCCTT. V gene TRBV20-1 combines with J gene TRBJ1-1, with no clear D. Trimming left V 3 bases short and J 1 base short, with 15 bases between. The CDR3 runs to 15 residues. Per the germline V gene, CDR1 is DFQATT and CDR2 is SNEGSKA (reference sequence).

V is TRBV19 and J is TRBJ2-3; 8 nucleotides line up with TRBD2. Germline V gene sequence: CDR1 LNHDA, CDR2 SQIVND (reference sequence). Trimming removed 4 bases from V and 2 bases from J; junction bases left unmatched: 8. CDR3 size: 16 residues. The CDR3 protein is CASSTSWRGDTDTQYF. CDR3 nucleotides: TGTGCCAGTAGTACGTCTTGGCGGGGGGACACAGATACGCAGTATTTT.

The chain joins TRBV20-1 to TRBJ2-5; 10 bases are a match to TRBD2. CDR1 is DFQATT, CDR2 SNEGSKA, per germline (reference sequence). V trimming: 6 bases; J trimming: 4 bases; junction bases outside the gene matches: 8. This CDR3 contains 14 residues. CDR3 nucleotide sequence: TGCAGTGCCCGAGAGCGGGAGGGGGCAGAGACCCAGTACTTC. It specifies CSAREREGAETQYF.

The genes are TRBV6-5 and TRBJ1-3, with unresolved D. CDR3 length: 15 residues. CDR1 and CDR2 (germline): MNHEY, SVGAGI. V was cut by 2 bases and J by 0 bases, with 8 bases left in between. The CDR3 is CASSYPGYSGNTIYF. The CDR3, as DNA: TGTGCCAGCAGTTACCCGGGATACTCTGGAAACACCATATATTTT.

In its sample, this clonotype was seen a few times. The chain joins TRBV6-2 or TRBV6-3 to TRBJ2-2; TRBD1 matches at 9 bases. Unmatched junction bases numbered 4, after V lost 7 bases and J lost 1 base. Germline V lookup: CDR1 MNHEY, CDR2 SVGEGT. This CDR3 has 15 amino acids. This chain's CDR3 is CASTTGGRNTGELFF. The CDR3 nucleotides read TGTGCCAGCACCACAGGGGGCCGGAACACCGGGGAGCTGTTTTTT.

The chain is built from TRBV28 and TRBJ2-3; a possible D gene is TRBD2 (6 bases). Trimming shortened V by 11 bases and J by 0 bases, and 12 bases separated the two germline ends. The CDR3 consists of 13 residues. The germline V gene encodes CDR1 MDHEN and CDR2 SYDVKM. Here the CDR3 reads CAHSGTSTDTQYF. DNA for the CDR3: TGTGCCCATAGCGGTACTAGCACAGATACGCAGTATTTT.

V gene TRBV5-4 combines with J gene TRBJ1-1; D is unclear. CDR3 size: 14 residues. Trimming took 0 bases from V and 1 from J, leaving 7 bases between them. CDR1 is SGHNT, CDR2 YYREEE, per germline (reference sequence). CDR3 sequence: CASSLDSRNTEAFF. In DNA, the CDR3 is TGTGCCAGCAGCTTGGATTCTCGGAACACTGAAGCTTTCTTT.

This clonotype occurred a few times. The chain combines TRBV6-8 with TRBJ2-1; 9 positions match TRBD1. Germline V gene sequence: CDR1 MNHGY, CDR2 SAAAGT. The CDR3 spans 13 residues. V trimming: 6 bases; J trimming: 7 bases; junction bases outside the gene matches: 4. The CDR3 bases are TGTGCCAGCAGCTCGGGACAGGGTAATGAGCAGTTCTTC. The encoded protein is CASSSGQGNEQFF.